This TCR beta chain emerged from a study of neurological immune-mediated disorders. Findings and limits, study-wide: Private repertoires in all groups were suggested by the absence of shared CDR3 amino acid sequences among expanded clones across subjects.

PBMCs stored at -80 C, 2 million in total, were the source of the unsorted libraries. The CDR3 contains 15 residues. Trimming pared 6 bases from V and 7 bases from J, leaving 21 bases between. From germline, CDR1 is ENHRY and CDR2 SYGVKD. 5'RACE with 10-nucleotide random UMIs generated the cDNA. TCRdb recomputed calls from the 5' RACE reads with MiXCR, one row per CDR3 protein. This sample has 40,000 to 50,000 distinct CDR3 sequences, with around a tenth found just once. This clonotype was recorded at least ten times. Its antigen is not known. The rearrangement uses TRBV10-3 and TRBJ1-1, with D tentatively TRBD1 (6 bases). Material for sequencing was PBMCs. The TCR originated in a woman aged 40 to 50 with HTLV-1-associated myelopathy (HAM/TSP). The CDR3 here is CAIRRTGSNLLEAFF. Written as DNA, the CDR3 is TGTGCCATCAGACGCACAGGGTCGAACCTGCTTGAAGCTTTCTTT.